These 26 T cell receptor beta chains were all obtained from the same sample, sequenced in a study of post-analysis software for immune sequencing data. General study points: A few TRBV segments occurring more often in patients than controls included TRBV5-6, TRBV5-1 and TRBV20-1.

Antigens of these TCRs are unknown. The TCR beta cDNA libraries contained unique molecular identifiers. TCRdb redid the calling of the PCR reads with MiXCR, one entry per CDR3 protein. The data contain roughly 400,000 distinct CDR3 sequences, 30% to 40% of them singletons. What was sequenced was blood. These receptors all come from a girl between 2 and 10 years old with multiple sclerosis.

J is TRBJ2-5 and V is TRBV6-6; the match to TRBD2 covers 8 bases. V was pared by 6 bases and J by 5 bases, with 8 bases of the junction left unmatched. Germline lookup yields CDR1 MNHNY and CDR2 SVGAGI (reference sequence). The CDR3 is 14 residues long. CDR3 bases: TGTGCCAGCAGAGGTCGGGGGGGTCAGGAGACCCAGTACTTC. Protein product: CASRGRGGQETQYF.

Points on this clonotype: Sequence at one end of the junction differs from germline and may be a read error. V and J are TRBV6-5 and TRBJ2-7; D remains ambiguous. CDR1 MNHEY and CDR2 SVGAGI come from the germline V gene. The CDR3 totals 15 residues. CDR3 amino acids: CANSYSISTRYEQYF. CDR3 in DNA: TGTGCCAACAGTTACTCGATTTCCACCCGCTACGAGCAGTACTTC.

Worth noting for this clonotype: One end of the junction varies from germline; a read error may be responsible. The rearrangement uses TRBV24-1 and TRBJ2-3; 8 nucleotides align to TRBD1. This CDR3 has 16 amino acids. The germline CDR1 and CDR2 sequences are KGHDR and SFDVKD. The CDR3 loop is CAASDYRGDSTDTQYF. In nucleotides, the CDR3 is TGTGCCGCCAGTGACTACAGGGGGGATAGCACAGATACGCAGTATTTT.

The CDR3 loop reads CASSDGGDRKGGYTF. The CDR3 nucleotides are TGTGCCAGCAGTGACGGGGGGGACAGGAAAGGTGGCTACACCTTC. The chain combines TRBV6-1 with TRBJ1-2; 8 bases line up with TRBD1. Germline loops: CDR1 MNHNS, CDR2 SASEGT. The CDR3 has 15 residues. Trimming at V came to 3 bases and at J to 7 bases, leaving 10 bases not matched to a gene.

This clonotype was counted a few times. CDR3 amino acids: CSASSQETQYF. The CDR3 coding sequence is TGCAGTGCTAGTTCACAAGAGACCCAGTACTTC. The chain carries TRBV20-1 and TRBJ2-5; no reliable D call. Trimming pared 3 bases from V and 2 bases from J, leaving 4 bases between. From germline, CDR1 is DFQATT and CDR2 SNEGSKA (reference sequence). The CDR3 has 11 amino acids.

V is TRBV27 and J is TRBJ1-2, with 8 bases fitting TRBD1. In germline, CDR1 is MNHEY, CDR2 SMNVEV (reference sequence). The CDR3 has 13 residues. J was trimmed by 7 bases and V by 7 bases; bases with no gene match: 8. This chain's CDR3 is CASTNDRGGGYTF. The CDR3, as DNA: TGTGCCAGCACCAACGACAGGGGCGGTGGCTACACCTTC.

There are a few counts of this clonotype. This chain connects TRBV25-1 to TRBJ1-6; D perhaps matches TRBD1 (5 bases). Germline V lookup: CDR1 MGHDK, CDR2 SYGVNS. V gave up 5 bases and J gave up 5 bases, with 10 bases separating them. The CDR3 extends over 14 amino acids. The CDR3 DNA follows: TGTGCCAGCAGTAGGCAGGGTGATAATTCACCCCTCCACTTT. Translating it yields CASSRQGDNSPLHF.

V and J are TRBV3-1 and TRBJ2-7; 8 bases map to TRBD1. V lost 1 base to trimming and J lost 5 bases; unmatched junction nucleotides: 4. The CDR3 contains 14 residues. Germline V gene sequence: CDR1 LGHDT, CDR2 YNNKEL (reference sequence). The CDR3, as DNA: TGTGCCAGCAGCCAAGCGGCAGGGGGCGACGAGCAGTACTTC. Its protein product is CASSQAAGGDEQYF.

The chain carries TRBV3-1 and TRBJ2-1, with 7 bases aligning to TRBD2. The CDR3 extends over 15 amino acids. V shed 0 bases, J shed 5 bases, and the junction held 4 bases outside the gene matches. Germline V CDR1 and CDR2: LGHDT, YNNKEL (reference sequence). DNA for the CDR3: TGTGCCAGCAGCCAAGAGGGGGGGATCCACAATGAGCAGTTCTTC. Its translation is CASSQEGGIHNEQFF.

This clonotype was seen more than once but under ten times. The CDR3 here is CATSDSRGLFGNEQFF. The CDR3 bases are TGTGCCACCAGTGATTCCAGGGGGCTCTTTGGTAATGAGCAGTTCTTC. The chain combines TRBV24-1 with TRBJ2-1; TRBD1 matches at 8 bases. Trimming removed 2 bases from V and 7 bases from J; junction bases left unmatched: 9. The CDR3 is 16 residues long. Germline V CDR1 and CDR2: KGHDR, SFDVKD.

Of note for this clonotype: An end of the junction does not agree with germline; a read error may underlie this. The rearrangement links TRBV5-1 to TRBJ2-3; 11 nucleotides align to TRBD1. Germline V gene data show CDR1 as SGHRS and CDR2 as YFSETQ. The CDR3 runs to 15 residues. The CDR3 here is CANSVGQGARDTQYF. The CDR3 nucleotides are TGCGCCAACAGCGTAGGACAGGGGGCAAGAGATACGCAGTATTTT. The entire variable domain, with the rest obtained from reference TRBV5-1 and TRBJ2-3, is as follows: KAGVTQTPRYLIKTRGQQVTLSCSPISGHRSVSWYQQTPGQGLQFLFEYFSETQRNKGNFPGRFSGRQFSNSRSEMNVSTLELGDSALYLCANSVGQGARDTQYFGPGTRLTVL.

This sequence joins TRBV5-1 and TRBJ2-7; weak D call: TRBD1 (5 bases). The V end was cut by 0 bases, the J end by 0 bases, with 13 bases between. Germline assignment: CDR1 SGHRS and CDR2 YFSETQ. CDR3 length equals 16 residues. CDR3 nucleotides: TGCGCCAGCAGCTTGGGGGGCAGGGCGAGCTCCTACGAGCAGTACTTC. Protein product: CASSLGGRASSYEQYF.

This clonotype has just a few counts. The chain couples TRBV7-9 to TRBJ2-4; a possible D gene is TRBD2 (5 bases). V was trimmed by 5 bases and J by 0 bases, leaving 14 bases between them. The CDR3 contains 16 residues. In germline, CDR1 is SEHNR, CDR2 FQNEAQ (reference sequence). The CDR3 DNA is TGTGCCAGCAGCCTCGGGGAGCAACTAGCCAAAAACATTCAGTACTTC. Its protein is CASSLGEQLAKNIQYF.

The chain links TRBV7-8 to TRBJ1-2; D may be TRBD1 (5 bases). Between the trimmed V and J ends, which lost 5 bases and 4 bases, there was a span of 20 bases. The CDR3 contains 16 residues. Germline CDR1 and CDR2: SGHVS and FQNEAQ. The CDR3 DNA reads TGTGCCAGCAGCCGAGAGGACCCCGGGGGATTCTATGGCTACACCTTC. Amino acids: CASSREDPGGFYGYTF.

The CDR3 here is CASRQRSGANVLTF. CDR3 DNA: TGTGCCAGCAGACAAAGGTCCGGGGCCAACGTCCTGACTTTC. V gene TRBV7-9 combines with J gene TRBJ2-6; no clear D gene. With 6 bases removed from V and 4 bases from J, the gap between germline ends came to 10 bases. There are 14 residues in the CDR3. The germline gives CDR1 SEHNR, CDR2 FQNEAQ (reference sequence).

The chain carries TRBV12-3 or TRBV12-4 and TRBJ1-2; D not certain. This CDR3 comprises 16 residues. Trimming removed 5 bases at V and 6 bases at J, with 22 bases between. CDR3 loop: CASSPPRGAGPNGYTF. In DNA, the CDR3 is TGTGCCAGCAGTCCTCCTCGAGGTGCGGGCCCAAATGGCTACACCTTC.

This chain uses TRBV5-1 with TRBJ2-3, with D perhaps matching TRBD2 (6 bases). Germline lookup yields CDR1 SGHRS and CDR2 YFSETQ. This CDR3 region has 18 residues. V shed 0 bases and J shed 3 bases, with 20 bases lying between them. CDR3 region: CASSLVRNSGLTTDTQYF. In nucleotides, the CDR3 is TGCGCCAGCAGCTTGGTCAGGAATTCGGGACTGACGACAGATACGCAGTATTTT. Complete variable domain (other parts from reference TRBV5-1 and TRBJ2-3): KAGVTQTPRYLIKTRGQQVTLSCSPISGHRSVSWYQQTPGQGLQFLFEYFSETQRNKGNFPGRFSGRQFSNSRSEMNVSTLELGDSALYLCASSLVRNSGLTTDTQYFGPGTRLTVL.

This chain connects TRBV20-1 to TRBJ2-1, with TRBD2 as a possible D gene (7 bases). The germline V gene has CDR1 DFQATT and CDR2 SNEGSKA (reference sequence). Deletions cut 1 base from V and 8 bases from J, with 21 bases between. The CDR3 has 16 residues. CDR3 region: CSARGYGGRFRYEQFF. As DNA, the CDR3 is TGCAGTGCTAGAGGGTACGGGGGGCGCTTTCGCTATGAGCAGTTCTTC.

The rearrangement uses TRBV12-3 or TRBV12-4 and TRBJ1-5; maybe TRBD1 (6 bases). V was clipped by 4 bases and J by 10 bases, with 14 bases between them. The CDR3 runs 13 residues. CDR3 protein: CASSSETGLPQHF. As DNA, the CDR3 is TGTGCCAGCAGTTCGGAAACAGGGTTACCCCAGCATTTT.

This sequence joins TRBV6-5 and TRBJ2-1, with 7 bases aligning to TRBD1. CDR1 and CDR2 (germline): MNHEY, SVGAGI. The CDR3 extends over 14 amino acids. The V segment lost 5 bases and the J segment 7 bases; nucleotides outside the gene matches: 8. CDR3 protein: CASSAQGPGNEQFF. DNA for the CDR3: TGTGCCAGCAGTGCACAGGGGCCGGGGAATGAGCAGTTCTTC.

Only a few counts were recorded for this clonotype. This rearrangement joins TRBV9 to TRBJ2-3; D may be TRBD2 (5 bases). CDR1 and CDR2 from the germline V gene are SGDLS and YYNGEE. The CDR3 contains 16 residues. Trimming cost V 4 bases and J 2 bases, with 17 bases left between them. The CDR3 DNA sequence: TGTGCCAGCAGCCCCCTCGGGCGGGTCTCCACAGATACGCAGTATTTT. Translated: CASSPLGRVSTDTQYF.

This chain joins TRBV7-3 and TRBJ2-4, with 10 bases fitting TRBD2. The J call may be wrong; the DNA end is better matched by TRBJ2-7. CDR1 is SGHTA, CDR2 FQGTGA, per germline. The CDR3 runs 15 residues. The CDR3 DNA sequence: TGTGCCAGCAGCTTAACCCCTAGCGGGAGCTACGAGCAGTACTTC. Translating gives CASSLTPSGSYEQYF.

The genes are TRBV5-1 and TRBJ1-2; 7 bases line up with TRBD1. Germline V lookup: CDR1 SGHRS, CDR2 YFSETQ. The trim removed 3 bases at V and 4 bases at J, leaving 9 bases unmatched. This CDR3 spans 15 amino acids. The CDR3 DNA reads TGCGCCAGCAGCTCAGGACAGGACCAGCTCTATGGCTACACCTTC. Its translation is CASSSGQDQLYGYTF.

This clonotype occurred a few times. The V gene is TRBV7-9, the J gene TRBJ1-2; no clear D gene. The CDR3 runs 15 residues. Germline assignment: CDR1 SEHNR and CDR2 FQNEAQ (reference sequence). Trimming pared 2 bases from V and 4 bases from J, leaving 14 bases between. The CDR3 spells CASSLSLKEPYGYTF. CDR3 coding DNA: TGTGCCAGCAGCTTAAGTTTGAAGGAACCCTATGGCTACACCTTC.

This clonotype was seen more than once but under ten times. The genes are TRBV4-1 and TRBJ2-7; D may be TRBD2 (6 bases). This CDR3 has 17 residues. V was pared by 0 bases and J by 0 bases, with 15 bases between. Germline lookup yields CDR1 MGHRA and CDR2 YSYEKL. CDR3 loop: CASSQEVRIGGSYEQYF. Here the CDR3 DNA reads TGCGCCAGCAGCCAAGAGGTTCGGATCGGGGGCTCCTACGAGCAGTACTTC.

V and J are TRBV2 and TRBJ2-1; a weak D match, TRBD1 (5 bases). Germline V lookup: CDR1 SNHLY, CDR2 FYNNEI. The V gene lost 7 bases and the J gene lost 2 bases, with 12 bases spanning the gap. This CDR3 comprises 14 residues. The DNA for the CDR3 is TGTGCCAGCACCAGGGATCTGCCCTACAATGAGCAGTTCTTC. Translating gives CASTRDLPYNEQFF.